This T cell receptor beta chain emerged from a study of CD8 T cells in ankylosing spondylitis. Study-wide results and limits: Within matched ankylosing spondylitis synovial fluid, disease-linked clones were reportedly significantly enriched. Reports of some motif variants in reactive arthritis synovial fluid and blood predate this one. It appeared that ankylosing spondylitis blood was characterized by a TCR beta motif of several highly homologous variants.

Notes on this clonotype: Its specificity is unknown. A clone one base away is much larger, so this may be a read error.

This CDR3 spans 14 amino acids. Germline loops: CDR1 SGHNT, CDR2 YYREEE (reference sequence). V shed 4 bases, J shed 9 bases, and the junction held 10 bases outside the gene matches. Quantitative 5'-RACE with molecular barcodes generated TCR beta libraries. MiXCR was run by TCRdb on the 5' RACE reads, yielding one entry per CDR3 protein. The profile shows under 200,000 distinct CDR3 sequences, roughly 11% of them singletons. The sequence was obtained from a male donor with ankylosing spondylitis or in good health (not recorded which). The genes are TRBV5-4 and TRBJ2-1, with TRBD2 identical over 7 bases. Sequencing used blood, either unsorted or a sorted T cell fraction (not recorded which). DNA of the CDR3: TGTGCCAGCAGCCGGGGACTACCAATCGCTGAGCAGTTCTTC. Protein: CASSRGLPIAEQFF.